What follows is one T cell receptor (beta chain) and its context. What antigen it recognizes has not been identified. Per-nucleotide qualities are absent, and no much larger clonotype sits a single base away. The library relied on the immunoSEQ multiplex PCR assay. In its TCRdb copy, this immuneACCESS table keeps in-frame sequences only and misses some clones. Where compared with another copy, unresolved V genes explain less than half of these, and the others have no known cause. In all, the sample holds more than 550,000 clones, and approximately 89% of those were seen once. Of the sample, roughly 0.0087% is held by the ten largest clones. This sample stems from a study of shared T cell receptors in the human thymus (dated by TCRdb to the early 2020s). Notes on the research overall: The study examined how self-reactive, shared T-cell receptor alpha chains are generated in the human thymus.

Inclusive of the bounding cysteine and phenylalanine, the CDR3 is 14 residues long. Only CDR3 DNA remains: 42 bases, in frame from the first base. Based on the germline V gene (reference sequence), the CDR1 and CDR2 sequences are MNHEY and SMNVEV. A distance of 14 bases separates the germline ends of V and J, which lose 5 bases and 3 bases respectively. The same specimen was also included in a second study, on human thymus T cells. As described in the second report: Immunologically healthy infants undergoing open corrective cardiac surgery for congenital heart defects in Finland were used as donors. Thymus tissue was collected as surgical resects that were removed during corrective cardiac surgery. Biased V and J gene segment usage appeared to be present in both thymic and peripheral blood repertoires. The related research reported highly overlapping thymic TCR repertoires among unrelated individuals. The study characterized TCR alpha and beta repertoires from about 8 infant thymus samples and four related peripheral blood samples. Donor ages ranged from roughly 7 to 250 days, and the cohort comprised 5 to 7 male and a couple of female infants. Thymocytes were freed from the tissue by mechanical means and kept at -70 degrees C as pellets of roughly 9-30 million cells. A QIAsymphony instrument was used to extract genomic DNA from the frozen cell pellets. The immunoSEQ multiplex PCR assay was used to amplify the TCRB and TCRAD loci from a standardized quantity of quality-controlled genomic DNA. Amplicons spanned the V(D)J region at a length sufficient to cover the CDR3 and identify V and J genes. The commercial immunoSEQ service was used to sequence amplicons on an Illumina platform. Primer bias and sequencing errors were corrected as previously described, and TCRAD and TCRB were defined on the basis of the IMGT database. Analysis of the repertoires was done with immunoSEQ Analyzer 3.0 and VDJTools and included basic statistics, V/J segment usage, diversity estimates, rarefaction and pairwise overlap. Chao1, ChaoE, Efron-Thisted, Shannon and inverse Simpson indices were used to estimate diversity, which was also estimated on datasets down-sampled to the smallest sample. Repertoire overlap was determined by strict matching of CDR3 nucleotide sequence, V gene and J gene, and Jaccard-based multidimensional scaling clustering was applied. On average, thymus samples yielded around 800,000 unique TCRB clonotypes, whereas blood samples yielded 65,000 to 100,000.

Sequences were obtained from thymocytes. The chain links TRBV27 with TRBJ2-7; the D gene cannot be named for sure. The clonotype was recovered from a boy in the first two years of life with a congenital heart defect. Donor details come from another sample of the same person, matched by shared clones. The encoded CDR3 is CASSRIRHGYEQYF. The DNA sequence is as follows: TGTGCCAGCAGTCGGATTCGACACGGCTACGAGCAGTACTTC.